This TCR beta chain was obtained from a study of cytomegalovirus exposure and HLA in healthy donors. PCR involved 60 Vbeta and 13 Jbeta primers. The table came from immunoSEQ multiplex PCR; TCRdb's copy has only in-frame clones and leaves some out. Among 220,000 or so clones listed, 70% to 80% were seen once. The CDR3 runs to 13 residues. Trimming removed 7 bases from V and 4 bases from J; junction bases left unmatched: 4. From germline, CDR1 is LNHDA and CDR2 SQIVND (reference sequence). The source material was PBMCs. The receptor comes from a woman aged 30 to 39 in good health and CMV-seronegative. The chain employs TRBV19 and TRBJ2-3; 8 nucleotides line up with TRBD2. The CDR3 DNA reads TGTGCCAGTAAGTCGGGAGGGGCAGATACGCAGTATTTT. Protein: CASKSGGADTQYF.